This TCR beta chain emerged from a study of blood T cell repertoires in COVID-19. Sequencing was performed with immunoSEQ multiplex PCR; in TCRdb, only in-frame clones are kept and a portion is missing. The sample includes more than 95,000 clones, 70% to 85% seen only once; the top ten take less than 9%. Regarding this clone: Other DNA sequences in this specimen translate into the identical CDR3.

V trimming: 4 bases; J trimming: 2 bases; junction bases outside the gene matches: 3. Per the germline V gene, CDR1 is SGHRS and CDR2 is YFSETQ. The CDR3 is made up of 16 amino acids. Sequencing input: peripheral blood. The chain uses TRBV5-1 and TRBJ2-5; 15 nucleotides match TRBD2. The clonotype comes from a man between 65 and 85 years old with active or convalescent COVID-19. CDR3 sequence: CASSPGLAGGQETQYF. CDR3 nucleotide sequence: TGCGCCAGCAGCCCCGGACTAGCGGGAGGGCAAGAGACCCAGTACTTC.